The next 2 T cell receptor beta chains were all read from a single sample in a study of blood T cells in healthy people across ages. Together with a sample-barcoded 5' primer, a J-beta primer mix was included in a second PCR lasting about 7 to 11 cycles. Using its own MiXCR run on the 5' RACE reads, TCRdb lists one record per CDR3 protein. The table records about 580,000 distinct CDR3 sequences, around half of them present only once. The material sequenced was blood. Receptors originate from an elderly man in good health.

Only a few counts were recorded for this clonotype. This chain uses TRBV7-2 with TRBJ2-4; possibly TRBD1 or TRBD2 for D (5 bases each). The CDR3 length is 17 residues. V was shortened by 4 bases and J by 1 base, with 17 bases between the two germline ends. Per germline, CDR1 SGHTA and CDR2 FQGNSA. The CDR3 DNA sequence: TGTGCCAGCAGCTCCGCCCCGGGACGGTTCGCCAAAAACATTCAGTACTTC. Its protein product is CASSSAPGRFAKNIQYF.

This clonotype was detected only a few times. V usage is TRBV5-4 and J usage is TRBJ2-7; maybe TRBD1 (7 bases). This CDR3 has 16 amino acids. Trimming removed 4 bases at V and 5 bases at J, with 22 bases between. Germline V lookup: CDR1 SGHNT, CDR2 YYREEE (reference sequence). CDR3 DNA sequence: TGTGCCAGCAGCCCACGACAGGGAGGAGGTGTCAACGAGCAGTACTTC. Translated: CASSPRQGGGVNEQYF.